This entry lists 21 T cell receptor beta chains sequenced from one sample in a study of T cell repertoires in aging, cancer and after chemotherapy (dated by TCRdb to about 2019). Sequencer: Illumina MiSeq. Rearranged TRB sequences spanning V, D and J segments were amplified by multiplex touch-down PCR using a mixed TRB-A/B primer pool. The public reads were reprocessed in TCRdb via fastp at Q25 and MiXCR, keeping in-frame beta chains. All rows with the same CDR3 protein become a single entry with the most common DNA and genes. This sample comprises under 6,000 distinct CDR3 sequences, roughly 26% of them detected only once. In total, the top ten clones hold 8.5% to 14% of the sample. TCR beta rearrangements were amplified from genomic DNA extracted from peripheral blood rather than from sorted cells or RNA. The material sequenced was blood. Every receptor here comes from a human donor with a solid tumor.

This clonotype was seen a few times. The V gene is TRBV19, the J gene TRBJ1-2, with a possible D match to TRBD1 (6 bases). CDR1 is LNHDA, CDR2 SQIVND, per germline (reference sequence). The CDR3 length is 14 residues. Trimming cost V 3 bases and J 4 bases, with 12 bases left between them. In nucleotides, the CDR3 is TGTGCCAGTAGTATGACAGGCGGGCCCTATGGCTACACCTTC. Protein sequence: CASSMTGGPYGYTF.

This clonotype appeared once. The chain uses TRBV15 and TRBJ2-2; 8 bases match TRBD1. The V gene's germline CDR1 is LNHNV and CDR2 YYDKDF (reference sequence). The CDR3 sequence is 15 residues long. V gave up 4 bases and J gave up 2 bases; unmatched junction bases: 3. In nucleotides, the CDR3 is TGTGCCACCAGCATGGACAGGGTCAACACCGGGGAGCTGTTTTTT. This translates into CATSMDRVNTGELFF. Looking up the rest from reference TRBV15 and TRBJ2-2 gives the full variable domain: DAMVIQNPRYQVTQFGKPVTLSCSQTLNHNVMYWYQQKSSQAPKLLFHYYDKDFNNEADTPDNFQSRRPNTSFCFLDIRSPGLGDTAMYLCATSMDRVNTGELFFGEGSRLTVL.

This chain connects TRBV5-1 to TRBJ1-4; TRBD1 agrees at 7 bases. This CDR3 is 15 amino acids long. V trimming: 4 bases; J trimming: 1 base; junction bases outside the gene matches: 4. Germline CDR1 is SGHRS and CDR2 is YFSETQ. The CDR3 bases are TGCGCCAGCAGCCAGCAGGGGGGAACTAATGAAAAACTGTTTTTT. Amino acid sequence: CASSQQGGTNEKLFF.

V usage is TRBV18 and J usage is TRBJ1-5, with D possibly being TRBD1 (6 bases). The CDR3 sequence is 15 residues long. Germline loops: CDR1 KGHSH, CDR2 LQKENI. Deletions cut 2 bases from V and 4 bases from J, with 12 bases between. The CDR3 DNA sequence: TGTGCCAGCTCACCAGATGTGGGGGCTAATCAGCCCCAGCATTTT. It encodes CASSPDVGANQPQHF.

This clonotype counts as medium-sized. The CDR3 loop reads CASSLAGTAKTQYF. The CDR3 region has the DNA TGTGCCAGCAGCTTAGCCGGGACGGCAAAGACCCAGTACTTC. The gene calls are TRBV7-6 and TRBJ2-5; D might be TRBD1 or TRBD2, each matching 5 bases. Deletions cut 0 bases from V and 6 bases from J, with 11 bases between. The CDR3 spans 14 residues. Germline values: CDR1 SGHVS, CDR2 FNYEAQ. Drawing the rest from reference TRBV7-6 and TRBJ2-5, the complete variable domain is GAGVSQSPRYKVTKRGQDVALRCDPISGHVSLYWYRQALGQGPEFLTYFNYEAQQDKSGLPNDRFSAERPEGSISTLTIQRTEQRDSAMYRCASSLAGTAKTQYFGPGTRLLVL.

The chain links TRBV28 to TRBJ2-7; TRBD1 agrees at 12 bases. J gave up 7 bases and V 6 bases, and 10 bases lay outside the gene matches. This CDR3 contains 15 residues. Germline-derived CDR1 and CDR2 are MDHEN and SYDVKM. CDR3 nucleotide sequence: TGTGCCAGCAGCGTCCAGGGGGACAGGGGGCATGAGCAGTACTTC. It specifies CASSVQGDRGHEQYF.

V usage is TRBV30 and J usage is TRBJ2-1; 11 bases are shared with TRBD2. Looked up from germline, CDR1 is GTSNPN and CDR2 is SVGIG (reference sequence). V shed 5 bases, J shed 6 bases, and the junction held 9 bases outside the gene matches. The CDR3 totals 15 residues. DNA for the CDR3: TGTGCCTGGGCTGAAGAGACTAGCGGGATCAATGAGCAGTTCTTC. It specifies CAWAEETSGINEQFF.

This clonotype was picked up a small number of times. The CDR3 bases are TGTGCCACCAGCAGAGATAGGGCTAGCGACGGGGAGCTGTTTTTT. Amino acids: CATSRDRASDGELFF. The V and J genes are TRBV15 and TRBJ2-2, with D possibly being TRBD2 (6 bases). This CDR3 spans 15 amino acids. V lost 0 bases to trimming and J lost 7 bases, with 12 bases between them. Germline loops: CDR1 LNHNV, CDR2 YYDKDF (reference sequence).

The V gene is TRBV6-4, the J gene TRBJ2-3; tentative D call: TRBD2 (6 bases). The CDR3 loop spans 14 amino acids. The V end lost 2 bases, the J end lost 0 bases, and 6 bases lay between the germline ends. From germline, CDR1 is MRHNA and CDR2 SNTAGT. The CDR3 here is CASSDAGSTDTQYF. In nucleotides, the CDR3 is TGTGCCAGCAGTGACGCGGGGAGCACAGATACGCAGTATTTT.

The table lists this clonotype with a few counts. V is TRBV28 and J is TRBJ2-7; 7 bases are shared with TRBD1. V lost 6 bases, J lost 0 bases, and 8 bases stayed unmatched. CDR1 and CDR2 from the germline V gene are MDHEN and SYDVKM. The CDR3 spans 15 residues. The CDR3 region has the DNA TGTGCCAGCAGCTGGGGACAGCCGAGCTCCTACGAGCAGTACTTC. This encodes CASSWGQPSSYEQYF.

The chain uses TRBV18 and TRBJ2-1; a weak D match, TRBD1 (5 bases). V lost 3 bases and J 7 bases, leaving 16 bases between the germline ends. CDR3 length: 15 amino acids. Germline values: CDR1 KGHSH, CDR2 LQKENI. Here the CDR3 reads CASSPGRDRANEQFF. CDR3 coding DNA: TGTGCCAGCTCACCGGGCAGGGATAGGGCAAATGAGCAGTTCTTC. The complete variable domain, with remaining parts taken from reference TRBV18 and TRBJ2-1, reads NAGVMQNPRHLVRRRGQEARLRCSPMKGHSHVYWYRQLPEEGLKFMVYLQKENIIDESGMPKERFSAEFPKEGPSILRIQQVVRGDSAAYFCASSPGRDRANEQFFGPGTRLTVL.

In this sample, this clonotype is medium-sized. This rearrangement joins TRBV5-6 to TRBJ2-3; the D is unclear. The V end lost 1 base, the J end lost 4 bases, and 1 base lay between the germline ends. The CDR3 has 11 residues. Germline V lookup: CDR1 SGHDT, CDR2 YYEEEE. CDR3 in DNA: TGTGCCAGCAGCTTGTCAGATACGCAGTATTTT. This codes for CASSLSDTQYF.

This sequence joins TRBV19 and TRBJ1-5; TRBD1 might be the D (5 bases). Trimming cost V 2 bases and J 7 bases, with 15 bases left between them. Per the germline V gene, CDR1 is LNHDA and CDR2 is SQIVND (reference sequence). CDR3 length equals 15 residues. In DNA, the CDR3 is TGTGCCAGTAGTATACGGGGCGGCTCTCCCCAGCCCCAGCATTTT. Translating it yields CASSIRGGSPQPQHF. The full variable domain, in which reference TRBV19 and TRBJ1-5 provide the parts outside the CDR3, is DGGITQSPKYLFRKEGQNVTLSCEQNLNHDAMYWYRQDPGQGLRLIYYSQIVNDFQKGDIAEGYSVSREKKESFPLTVTSAQKNPTAFYLCASSIRGGSPQPQHFGDGTRLSIL.

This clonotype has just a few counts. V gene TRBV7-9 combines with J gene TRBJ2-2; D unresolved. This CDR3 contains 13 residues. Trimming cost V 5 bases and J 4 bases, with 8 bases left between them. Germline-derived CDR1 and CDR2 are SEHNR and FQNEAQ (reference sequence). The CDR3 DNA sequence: TGTGCCAGCAGCCCAACACCCACCGGGGAGCTGTTTTTT. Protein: CASSPTPTGELFF.

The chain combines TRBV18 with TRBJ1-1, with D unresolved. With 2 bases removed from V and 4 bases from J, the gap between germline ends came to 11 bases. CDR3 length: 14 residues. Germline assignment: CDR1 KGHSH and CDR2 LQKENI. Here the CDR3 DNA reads TGTGCCAGCTCACCAGCGGTTCGGGGCACTGAAGCTTTCTTT. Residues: CASSPAVRGTEAFF.

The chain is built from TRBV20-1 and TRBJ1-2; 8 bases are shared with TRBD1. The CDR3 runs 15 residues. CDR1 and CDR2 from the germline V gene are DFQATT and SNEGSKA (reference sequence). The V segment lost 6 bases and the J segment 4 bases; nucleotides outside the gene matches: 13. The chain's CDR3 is CSAFGQGERSYGYTF. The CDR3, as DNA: TGCAGTGCCTTCGGACAGGGTGAGAGAAGCTATGGCTACACCTTC.

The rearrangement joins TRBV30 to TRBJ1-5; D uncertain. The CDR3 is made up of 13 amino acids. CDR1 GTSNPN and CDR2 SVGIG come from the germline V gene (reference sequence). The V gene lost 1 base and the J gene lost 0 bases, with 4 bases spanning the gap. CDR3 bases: TGTGCCTGGAGTGGAAATAGCAATCAGCCCCAGCATTTT. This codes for CAWSGNSNQPQHF.

The CDR3 nucleotides are TGTGCCAGCACCGGGGAGGTCTATAATTCACCCCTCCACTTT. Translated: CASTGEVYNSPLHF. The chain carries TRBV6-5 and TRBJ1-6; no reliable D call. This CDR3 comprises 14 residues. The V end was cut by 7 bases, the J end by 3 bases, with 10 bases between. Germline lookup yields CDR1 MNHEY and CDR2 SVGAGI.

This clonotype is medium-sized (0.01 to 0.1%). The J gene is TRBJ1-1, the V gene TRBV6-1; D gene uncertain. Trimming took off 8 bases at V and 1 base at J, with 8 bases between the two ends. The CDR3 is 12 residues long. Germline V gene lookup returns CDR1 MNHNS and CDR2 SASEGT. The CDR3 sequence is CASCVRNTEAFF. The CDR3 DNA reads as TGTGCCAGCTGCGTGAGGAACACTGAAGCTTTCTTT.

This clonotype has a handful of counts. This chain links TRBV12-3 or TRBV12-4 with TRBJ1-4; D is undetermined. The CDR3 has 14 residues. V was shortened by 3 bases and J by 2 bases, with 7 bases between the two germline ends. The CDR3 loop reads CASSLVGTNEKLFF. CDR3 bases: TGTGCCAGCAGTTTGGTGGGGACTAATGAAAAACTGTTTTTT.

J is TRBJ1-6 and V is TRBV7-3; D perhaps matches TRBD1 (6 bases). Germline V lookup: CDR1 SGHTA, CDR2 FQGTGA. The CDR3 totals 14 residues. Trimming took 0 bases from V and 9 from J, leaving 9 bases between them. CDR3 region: CASSLTGGPSPLHF. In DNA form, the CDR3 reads TGTGCCAGCAGCTTAACAGGGGGTCCTTCACCCCTCCACTTT.